The clone carrying this T cell receptor beta chain was detected a few times. The target antigen is unknown. The data were taken from a study of vaccination effects on CD4 cells after COVID-19. Across the whole study: Prior to sequencing, the ViraFEST assay stimulated PBMC with viral peptide pools, which expanded the antigen-specific CD4+ T cells. They grew under 2.5 million PBMC in each well, adding about 9.5 IU/ml IL-2 and around 9.6 ug/ml peptides.

CDR1 LNHDA and CDR2 SQIVND come from the germline V gene (reference sequence). The V gene lost 10 bases and the J gene lost 3 bases, with 24 bases spanning the gap. The length of the CDR3 is 16 residues. Culture proceeded for about ten days, and CD4+ T cells were then isolated. Some clones are missing from TCRdb's copy, which holds only in-frame ones; the method was immunoSEQ multiplex PCR. The data contain tens of thousands of clones, more than 70% of them singletons. Study-level points and caveats: Both infection-induced and vaccine-induced clones contracted markedly at late post-vaccination timepoints. The authors studied few convalescent patients and collected no early post-infection timepoints.

The rearrangement uses TRBV19 and TRBJ1-2, with D maybe TRBD1 (6 bases). The sequence came from a human donor who received a COVID-19 vaccine. The starting material was CD4+ T cells from PBMCs cultured without peptide, obtained before COVID-19 vaccination. The CDR3 spells CATQPRTGKGHYGYTF. In DNA, the CDR3 is TGTGCCACCCAACCTCGTACAGGGAAGGGGCACTATGGCTACACCTTC.